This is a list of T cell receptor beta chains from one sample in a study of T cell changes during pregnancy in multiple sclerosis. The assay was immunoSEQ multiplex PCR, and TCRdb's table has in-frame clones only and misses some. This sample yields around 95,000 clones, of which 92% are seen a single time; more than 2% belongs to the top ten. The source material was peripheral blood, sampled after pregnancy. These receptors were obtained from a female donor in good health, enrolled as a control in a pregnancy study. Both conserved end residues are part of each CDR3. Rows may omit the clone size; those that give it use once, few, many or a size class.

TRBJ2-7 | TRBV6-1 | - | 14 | CASSSAYRSYEQYF
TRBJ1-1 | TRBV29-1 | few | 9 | CSVDIEAFF
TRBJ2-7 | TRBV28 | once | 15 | CASSGGGWVSYEQYF
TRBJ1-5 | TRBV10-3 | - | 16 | CAISQSGTGNNQPQHF
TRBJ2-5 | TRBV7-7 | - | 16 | CASSLDNLGAGETQYF
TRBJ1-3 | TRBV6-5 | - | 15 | CASSPGTASGNTIYF
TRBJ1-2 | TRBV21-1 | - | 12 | CASSYRGGGYTF
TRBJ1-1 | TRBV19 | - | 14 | CVSTPQVGDTEAFF
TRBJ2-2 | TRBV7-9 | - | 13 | CASSLEGNGELFF
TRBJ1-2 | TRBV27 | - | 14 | CASSSGGTNYGYTF
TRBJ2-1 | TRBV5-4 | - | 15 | CASSAPGQASNEQFF
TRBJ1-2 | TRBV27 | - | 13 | CASRTGFGYGYTF
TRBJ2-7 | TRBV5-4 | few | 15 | CASSLDTRKIDEQYF
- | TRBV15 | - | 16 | CATSRGTSGSFGEQYF
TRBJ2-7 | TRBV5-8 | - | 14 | CASRRTGFSYEQYF
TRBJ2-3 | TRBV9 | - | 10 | CATRRGSQYF
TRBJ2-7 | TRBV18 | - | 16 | CASSPAVTSGIYEQYF
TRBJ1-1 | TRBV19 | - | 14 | CASRDRRGTTEAFF
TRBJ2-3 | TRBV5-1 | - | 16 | CASRRVESVLGDTQYF
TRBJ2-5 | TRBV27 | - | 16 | CASSPAGTPPGETQYF
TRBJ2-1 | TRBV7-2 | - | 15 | CASSLARGAYNEQFF
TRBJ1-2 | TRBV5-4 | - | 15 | CASSLGATGNYGYTF
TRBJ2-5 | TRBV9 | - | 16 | CASSPIAGGAGETQYF
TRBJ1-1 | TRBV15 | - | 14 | CATSRTGGGTEAFF
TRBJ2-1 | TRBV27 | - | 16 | CASSLSLAGAYNEQFF
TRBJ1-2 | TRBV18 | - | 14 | CASSPVGTSYGYTF
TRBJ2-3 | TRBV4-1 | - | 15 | CASNEGDGSTDTQYF
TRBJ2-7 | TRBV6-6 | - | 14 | CASSYLTGSYEQYF
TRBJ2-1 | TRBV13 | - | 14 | CASSERQGHNEQFF
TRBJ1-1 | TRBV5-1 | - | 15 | CASSRGTAVNTEAFF
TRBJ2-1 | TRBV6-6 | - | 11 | CASERYNEQFF
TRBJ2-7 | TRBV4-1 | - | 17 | CASSPISLGLEAYEQYF
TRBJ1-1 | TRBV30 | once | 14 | CAWSLTGMNTEAFF
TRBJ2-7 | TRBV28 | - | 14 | CASSSGLFTYEQYF
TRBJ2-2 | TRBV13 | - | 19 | CASTPTRPLSEPNTGELFF
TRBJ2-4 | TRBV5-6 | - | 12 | CASSLVRGKQYF
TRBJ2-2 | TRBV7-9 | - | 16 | CASSSGGRSLTGELFF
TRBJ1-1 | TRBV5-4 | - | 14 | CATKQGHMNTEAFF
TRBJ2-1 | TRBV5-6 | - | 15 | CASTISGTAYNEQFF
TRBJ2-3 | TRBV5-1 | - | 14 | CASSFGQSTDTQYF
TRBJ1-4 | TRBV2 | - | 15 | CASRRLRETNEKLFF